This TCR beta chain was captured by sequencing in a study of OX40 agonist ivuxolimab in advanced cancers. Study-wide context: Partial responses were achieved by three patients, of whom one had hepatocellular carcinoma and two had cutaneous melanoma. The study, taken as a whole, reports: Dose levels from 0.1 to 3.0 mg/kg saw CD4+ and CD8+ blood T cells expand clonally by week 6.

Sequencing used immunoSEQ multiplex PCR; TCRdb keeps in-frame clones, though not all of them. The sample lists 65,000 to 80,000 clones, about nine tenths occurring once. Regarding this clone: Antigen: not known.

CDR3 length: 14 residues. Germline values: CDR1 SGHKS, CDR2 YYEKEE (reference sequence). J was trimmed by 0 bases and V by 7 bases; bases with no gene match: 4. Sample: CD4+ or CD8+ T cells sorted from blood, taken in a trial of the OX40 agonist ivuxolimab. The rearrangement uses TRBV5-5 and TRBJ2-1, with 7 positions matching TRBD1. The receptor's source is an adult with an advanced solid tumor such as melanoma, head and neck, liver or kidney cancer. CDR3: CASWGQSSYNEQFF. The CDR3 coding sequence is TGTGCCAGCTGGGGACAGAGCTCCTACAATGAGCAGTTCTTC.